The T cell receptor beta chain under discussion was sequenced for a study of cytomegalovirus exposure and HLA in healthy donors. Study observations and caveats: Upon later analysis, HLA-associated TCR beta chains proved more clonally expanded than other, equally common chains.

The J segment lost 8 bases and the V segment lost 3 bases, leaving 9 bases of the junction unmatched. There are 14 residues in the CDR3. Germline V CDR1 and CDR2: SGHNT, YYREEE (reference sequence). In regard to this clone: The antigen is undetermined.

The PCR employed 60 Vbeta primers together with 13 Jbeta primers. Only in-frame clones appear in the TCRdb table, and some are missing; sequencing was by immunoSEQ multiplex PCR. Of 100,000 to 150,000 clones in the sample, just under 75% were seen once. This chain links TRBV5-4 with TRBJ1-1, with TRBD1 matching 8 bases. The sample taken for sequencing was PBMCs. The TCR comes from a man aged 60 to 75 in good health and CMV-seropositive. The CDR3 spells CASSSTGTGVEAFF. The CDR3 DNA is TGTGCCAGCAGCTCAACCGGGACAGGAGTCGAAGCTTTCTTT.